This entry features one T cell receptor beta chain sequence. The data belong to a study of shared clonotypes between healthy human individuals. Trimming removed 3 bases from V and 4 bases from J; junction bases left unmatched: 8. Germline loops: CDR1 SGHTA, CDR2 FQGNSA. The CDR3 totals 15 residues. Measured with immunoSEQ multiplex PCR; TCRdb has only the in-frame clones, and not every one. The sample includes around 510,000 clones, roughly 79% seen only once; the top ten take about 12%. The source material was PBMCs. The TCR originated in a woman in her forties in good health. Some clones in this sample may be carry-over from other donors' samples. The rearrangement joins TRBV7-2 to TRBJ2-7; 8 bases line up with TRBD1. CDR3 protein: CASSFRTGKGYEQYF. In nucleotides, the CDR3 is TGTGCCAGCAGCTTCCGGACAGGGAAGGGATACGAGCAGTACTTC.